The source of this T cell receptor (beta chain) is a study of T-cell memory formation after mild COVID-19. This CDR3 is 12 amino acids long. V was clipped by 6 bases and J by 5 bases, with 10 bases between them. CDR1 and CDR2 from the germline V gene are MNHNY and SVGAGI (reference sequence). TCR alpha and TCR beta cDNA libraries carrying sample barcodes and UMIs came from 5'RACE with constant-segment primers. TCRdb reprocessed the 5' RACE reads via MiXCR and lists one record per CDR3 protein. The sample consists of about 350,000 distinct CDR3 sequences, roughly an eighth of them appearing once. Sequencing was performed on PBMCs or a T cell subset sorted from them (not recorded which). The clonotype comes from a man younger than 30 who had mild COVID-19 (a few samples of this study predate the infection). Cell type and time point are not known. V is TRBV6-6 and J is TRBJ1-1; no reliable D call. CDR3 sequence: CASRDGWTEAFF. The CDR3 DNA is TGTGCCAGCAGGGACGGGTGGACTGAAGCTTTCTTT.